This T cell receptor beta chain was sequenced for a study of post-analysis software for immune sequencing data. Overall study findings and caveats: Five TRBV segments were significantly more frequent in patients than in controls. TRBV5-6, TRBV5-1 and TRBV20-1 were among these segments.

The TCR beta cDNA libraries contained unique molecular identifiers. The authors obtained 400,000 to 600,000 cDNA molecules from approximately 0.95 to 9.8 million T cells. MiXCR, run by TCRdb on the PCR reads, gives a single entry per CDR3 protein. The sample records approximately 660,000 distinct CDR3 sequences, approximately 59% being singletons. To note about this clonotype: What it binds is unknown.

With 1 base removed from V and 3 bases from J, the gap between germline ends came to 20 bases. This CDR3 is 17 amino acids long. Per germline, CDR1 SQVTM and CDR2 ANQGSEA. The receptor was isolated from a girl aged 2 to 10 with multiple sclerosis. The chain carries TRBV29-1 and TRBJ2-3; D is tentatively TRBD1 or TRBD2 (5 bases each). Specimen: blood. The CDR3: CSVEGRGDRFRTDTQYF. The CDR3 bases are TGCAGCGTTGAAGGTCGTGGGGACCGCTTTCGTACAGATACGCAGTATTTT.